This TCR beta chain was recorded in a study of PD-L1 blockade in urothelial cancer. The overall study: T cells were recovered from blood samples at a median of roughly 150,000.

CDR1 SGDLS and CDR2 YYNGEE come from the germline V gene. This CDR3 is built from 13 residues. Trimming took 4 bases from V and 2 from J, leaving 9 bases between them. A spike-in of synthetic TCR analog templates was added to each PCR. Assay: immunoSEQ multiplex PCR; the TCRdb copy retains only in-frame clones and omits some. The sample shows just under 40,000 clones, around nine tenths of them seen only once. The chain joins TRBV9 to TRBJ2-5; no firm D call. The sequencing used PBMCs, collected around atezolizumab (anti-PD-L1) treatment. This TCR derives from a man aged 55-75 years with urothelial cancer. The CDR3 nucleotides read TGTGCCAGCAGCCAGCAGACTCAAGAGACCCAGTACTTC. Its protein is CASSQQTQETQYF.